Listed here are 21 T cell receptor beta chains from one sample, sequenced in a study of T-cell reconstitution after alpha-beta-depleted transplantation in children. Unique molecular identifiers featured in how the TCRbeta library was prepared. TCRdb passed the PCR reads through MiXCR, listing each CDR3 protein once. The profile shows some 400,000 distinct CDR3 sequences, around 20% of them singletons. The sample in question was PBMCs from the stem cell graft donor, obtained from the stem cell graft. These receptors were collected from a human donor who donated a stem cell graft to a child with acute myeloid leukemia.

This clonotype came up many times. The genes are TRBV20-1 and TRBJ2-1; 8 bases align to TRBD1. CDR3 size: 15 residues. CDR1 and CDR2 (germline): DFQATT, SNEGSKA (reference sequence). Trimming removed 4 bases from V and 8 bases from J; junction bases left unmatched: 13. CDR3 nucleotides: TGCAGTGCTATCAGTCCAGGGGGCGCCGGGGATGAGCAGTTCTTC. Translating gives CSAISPGGAGDEQFF.

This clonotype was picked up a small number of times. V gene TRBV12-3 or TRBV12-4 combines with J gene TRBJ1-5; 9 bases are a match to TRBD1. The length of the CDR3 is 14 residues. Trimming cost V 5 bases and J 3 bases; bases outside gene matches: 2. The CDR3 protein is CASSGQGINQPQHF. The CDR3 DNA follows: TGTGCCAGCAGTGGACAGGGGATCAATCAGCCCCAGCATTTT.

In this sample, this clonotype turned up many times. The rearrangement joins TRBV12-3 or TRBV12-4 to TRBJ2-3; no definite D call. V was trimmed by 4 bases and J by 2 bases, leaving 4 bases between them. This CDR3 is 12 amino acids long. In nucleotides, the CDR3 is TGTGCCAGCAGTTGGGACACAGATACGCAGTATTTT. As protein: CASSWDTDTQYF.

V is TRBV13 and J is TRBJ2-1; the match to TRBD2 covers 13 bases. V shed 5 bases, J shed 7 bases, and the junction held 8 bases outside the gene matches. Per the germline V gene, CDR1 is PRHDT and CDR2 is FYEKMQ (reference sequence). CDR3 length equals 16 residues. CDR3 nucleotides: TGTGCCAGCAGCCCAAGCGGGACTAGCGGGGAAAATGAGCAGTTCTTC. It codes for CASSPSGTSGENEQFF. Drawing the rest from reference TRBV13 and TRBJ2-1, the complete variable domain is AAGVIQSPRHLIKEKRETATLKCYPIPRHDTVYWYQQGPGQDPQFLISFYEKMQSDKGSIPDRFSAQQFSDYHSELNMSSLELGDSALYFCASSPSGTSGENEQFFGPGTRLTVL.

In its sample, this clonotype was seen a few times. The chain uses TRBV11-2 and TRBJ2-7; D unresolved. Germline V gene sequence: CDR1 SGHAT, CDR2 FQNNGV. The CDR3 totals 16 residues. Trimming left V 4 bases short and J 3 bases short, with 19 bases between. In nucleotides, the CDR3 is TGTGCCAGCAGCTACCGATCGGAAGCCCCATACTACGAGCAGTACTTC. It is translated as CASSYRSEAPYYEQYF.

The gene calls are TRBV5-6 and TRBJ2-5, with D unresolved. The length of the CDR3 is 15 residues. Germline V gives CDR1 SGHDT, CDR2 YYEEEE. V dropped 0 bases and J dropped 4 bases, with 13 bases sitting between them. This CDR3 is CASSLDSAAGETQYF. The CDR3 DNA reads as TGTGCCAGCAGCTTGGACAGCGCAGCCGGAGAGACCCAGTACTTC.

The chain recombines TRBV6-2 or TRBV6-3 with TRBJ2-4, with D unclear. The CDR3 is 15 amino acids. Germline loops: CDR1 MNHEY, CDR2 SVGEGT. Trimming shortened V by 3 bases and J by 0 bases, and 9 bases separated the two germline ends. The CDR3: CASSYNTVAKNIQYF. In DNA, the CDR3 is TGTGCCAGCAGTTATAATACGGTAGCCAAAAACATTCAGTACTTC.

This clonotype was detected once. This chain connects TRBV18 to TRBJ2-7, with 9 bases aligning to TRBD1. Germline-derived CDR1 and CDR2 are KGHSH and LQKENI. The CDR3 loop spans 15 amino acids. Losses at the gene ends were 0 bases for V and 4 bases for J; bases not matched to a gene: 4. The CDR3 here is CASSPPSGQGYEQYF. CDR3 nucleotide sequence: TGTGCCAGCTCACCACCGTCGGGACAGGGTTACGAGCAGTACTTC.

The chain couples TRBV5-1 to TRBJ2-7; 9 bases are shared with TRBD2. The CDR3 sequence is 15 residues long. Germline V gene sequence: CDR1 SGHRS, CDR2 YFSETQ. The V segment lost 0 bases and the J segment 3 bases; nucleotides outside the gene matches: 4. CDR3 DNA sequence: TGCGCCAGCAGCTTGGAACCTAGCGGGAACTACGAGCAGTACTTC. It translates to CASSLEPSGNYEQYF.

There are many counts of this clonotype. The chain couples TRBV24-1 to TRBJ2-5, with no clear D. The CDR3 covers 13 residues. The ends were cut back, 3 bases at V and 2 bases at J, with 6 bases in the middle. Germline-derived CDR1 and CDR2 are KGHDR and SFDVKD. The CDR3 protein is CATSDRTQETQYF. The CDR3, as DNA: TGTGCCACCAGTGATCGGACGCAAGAGACCCAGTACTTC.

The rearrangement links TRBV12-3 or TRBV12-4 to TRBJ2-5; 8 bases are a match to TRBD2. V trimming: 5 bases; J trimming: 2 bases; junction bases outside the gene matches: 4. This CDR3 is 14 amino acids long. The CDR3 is CASSPSGGQETQYF. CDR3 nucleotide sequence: TGTGCCAGCAGTCCCAGCGGGGGACAAGAGACCCAGTACTTC.

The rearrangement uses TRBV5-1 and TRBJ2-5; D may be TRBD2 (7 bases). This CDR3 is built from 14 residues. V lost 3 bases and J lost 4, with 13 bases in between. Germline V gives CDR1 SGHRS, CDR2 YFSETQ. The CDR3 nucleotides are TGCGCCAGCAGCTCTACAGGGAGGGGAGAGACCCAGTACTTC. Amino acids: CASSSTGRGETQYF. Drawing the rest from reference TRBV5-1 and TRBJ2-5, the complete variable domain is KAGVTQTPRYLIKTRGQQVTLSCSPISGHRSVSWYQQTPGQGLQFLFEYFSETQRNKGNFPGRFSGRQFSNSRSEMNVSTLELGDSALYLCASSSTGRGETQYFGPGTRLLVL.

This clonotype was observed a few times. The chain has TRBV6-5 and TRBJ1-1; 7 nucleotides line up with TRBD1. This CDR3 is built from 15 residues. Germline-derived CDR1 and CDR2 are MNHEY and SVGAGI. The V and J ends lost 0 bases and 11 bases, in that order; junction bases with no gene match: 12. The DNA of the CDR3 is TGTGCCAGCAGTTACTCTTTTACCCGACAGGGAAATGCTTTCTTT. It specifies CASSYSFTRQGNAFF.

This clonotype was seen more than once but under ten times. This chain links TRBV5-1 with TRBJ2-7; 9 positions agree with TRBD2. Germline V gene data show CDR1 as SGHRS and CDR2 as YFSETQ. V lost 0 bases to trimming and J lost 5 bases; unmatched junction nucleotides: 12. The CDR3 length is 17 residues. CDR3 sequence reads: CASSLVLAGGPEHEQYF. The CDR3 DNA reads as TGCGCCAGCAGCTTGGTTCTGGCGGGAGGGCCTGAACACGAGCAGTACTTC.

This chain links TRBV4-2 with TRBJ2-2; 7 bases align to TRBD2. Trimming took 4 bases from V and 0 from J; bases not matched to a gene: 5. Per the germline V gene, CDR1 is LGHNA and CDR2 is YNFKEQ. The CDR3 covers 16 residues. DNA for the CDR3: TGTGCCAGCAGCCCCGGGAGCGGGGCGAACACCGGGGAGCTGTTTTTT. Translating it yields CASSPGSGANTGELFF.

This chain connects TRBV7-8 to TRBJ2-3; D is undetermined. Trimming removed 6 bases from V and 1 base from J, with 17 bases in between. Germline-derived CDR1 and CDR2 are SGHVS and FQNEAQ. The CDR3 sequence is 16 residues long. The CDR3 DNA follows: TGTGCCAGCAGTCCCACAGATCGTGGGGGCACAGATACGCAGTATTTT. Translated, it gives CASSPTDRGGTDTQYF.

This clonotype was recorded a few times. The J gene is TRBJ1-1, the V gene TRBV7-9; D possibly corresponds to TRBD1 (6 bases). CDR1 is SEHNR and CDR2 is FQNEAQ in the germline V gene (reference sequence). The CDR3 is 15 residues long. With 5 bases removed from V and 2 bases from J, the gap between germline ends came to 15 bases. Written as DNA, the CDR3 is TGTGCCAGCAGCCTGCTCAGGGGCCCTAACACTGAAGCTTTCTTT. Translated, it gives CASSLLRGPNTEAFF.

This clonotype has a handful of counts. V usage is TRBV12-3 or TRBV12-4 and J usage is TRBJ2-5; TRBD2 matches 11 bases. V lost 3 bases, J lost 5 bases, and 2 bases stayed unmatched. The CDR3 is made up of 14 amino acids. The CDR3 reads CASSFTSGSETQYF. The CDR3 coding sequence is TGTGCCAGCAGTTTTACTAGCGGGAGTGAGACCCAGTACTTC.

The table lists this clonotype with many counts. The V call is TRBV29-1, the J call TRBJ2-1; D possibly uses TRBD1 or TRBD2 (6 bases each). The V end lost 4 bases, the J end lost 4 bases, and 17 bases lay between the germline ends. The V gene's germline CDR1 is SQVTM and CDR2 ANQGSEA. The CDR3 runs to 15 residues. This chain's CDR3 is CSVARRVRGYNEQFF. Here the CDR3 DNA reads TGCAGCGTTGCCCGGAGGGTTAGGGGGTACAATGAGCAGTTCTTC.

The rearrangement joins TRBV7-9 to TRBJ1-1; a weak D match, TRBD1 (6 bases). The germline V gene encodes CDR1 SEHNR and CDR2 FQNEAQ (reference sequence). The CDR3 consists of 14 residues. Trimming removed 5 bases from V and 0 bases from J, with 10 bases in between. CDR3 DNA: TGTGCCAGCAGCCGACAGGAAGTGAACACTGAAGCTTTCTTT. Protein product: CASSRQEVNTEAFF.

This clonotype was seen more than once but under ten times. The CDR3 is CSAKDPNQNTDTQYF. In DNA form, the CDR3 reads TGCAGTGCTAAAGACCCCAACCAGAACACAGATACGCAGTATTTT. The genes are TRBV20-1 and TRBJ2-3; D uncertain. The CDR3 loop spans 15 amino acids. Trimming cost V 4 bases and J 2 bases, with 16 bases left between them. From germline, CDR1 is DFQATT and CDR2 SNEGSKA (reference sequence).